These 14 T cell receptor beta chains originate from one sample sequenced in a study of blood T cell repertoires in COVID-19. Measured with immunoSEQ multiplex PCR; TCRdb has only the in-frame clones, and not every one. This table holds approximately 300,000 clones, 85% found once. Sequences were obtained from PBMCs or T cells enriched from blood (not recorded which). The receptors derive from a woman aged 25-40 years who had been exposed to COVID-19.

This clone occurred once. The chain is built from TRBV10-3 and TRBJ1-3, with TRBD1 as a possible D gene (6 bases). V lost 5 bases to trimming and J lost 0 bases, with 23 bases between them. CDR3 size: 19 residues. Germline CDR1 reads ENHRY; CDR2 reads SYGVKD. CDR3: CAISSRGGSDSNSGNTIYF. The CDR3 DNA is TGTGCCATCAGTTCCCGCGGGGGTTCGGACAGTAACTCTGGAAACACCATATATTTT.

The V gene is TRBV29-1, the J gene TRBJ2-1, with D perhaps TRBD2 (5 bases). Germline V gives CDR1 SQVTM, CDR2 ANQGSEA. V dropped 6 bases and J dropped 6 bases, with 27 bases sitting between them. The CDR3 has 17 residues. The CDR3 DNA follows: TGCAGCGTAGCGAGGGTAGTCGGGTTTAATAGGCCCAATGAGCAGTTCTTC. It codes for CSVARVVGFNRPNEQFF.

This chain uses TRBV28 with TRBJ2-3; TRBD1 might be the D (5 bases). Trimming removed 3 bases from V and 3 bases from J, with 10 bases in between. This CDR3 is 14 amino acids long. Germline V gives CDR1 MDHEN, CDR2 SYDVKM. CDR3 loop: CASSLGRVTDTQYF. The DNA for the CDR3 is TGTGCCAGCAGTTTGGGCAGGGTTACAGATACGCAGTATTTT.

The V gene is TRBV4-2, the J gene TRBJ2-5; 13 positions agree with TRBD2. The CDR3 is 17 amino acids. The germline gives CDR1 LGHNA, CDR2 YNFKEQ. Trimming cost V 5 bases and J 0 bases; bases outside gene matches: 6. CDR3 protein: CASSSTTSGGYQETQYF. Here the CDR3 DNA reads TGTGCCAGCAGCTCCACGACTAGCGGGGGGTACCAAGAGACCCAGTACTTC.

CDR3 in DNA: TGCGCCAGCAGCCAAGATTACCAGGTATACTCTGGAAACACCATATATTTT. This sequence encodes CASSQDYQVYSGNTIYF. J is TRBJ1-3 and V is TRBV4-3; D is unclear. This CDR3 spans 17 amino acids. From germline, CDR1 is LGHNA and CDR2 YSLEER. The V end lost 0 bases, the J end lost 0 bases, and 12 bases lay between the germline ends.

This chain joins TRBV28 and TRBJ1-2; 9 nucleotides agree with TRBD1. CDR1 is MDHEN and CDR2 is SYDVKM in the germline V gene. This CDR3 has 14 residues. The ends lost 6 bases at V and 11 bases at J; junction bases unmatched: 13. The DNA for the CDR3 is TGTGCCAGCAGCCCAACCGGGACAGGGACAGGTTACACCTTC. Its translation: CASSPTGTGTGYTF.

The chain has TRBV9 and TRBJ2-2; D remains ambiguous. The CDR3 has 15 amino acids. The germline gives CDR1 SGDLS, CDR2 YYNGEE. Trimming removed 1 base at V and 5 bases at J, with 12 bases between. The CDR3 loop reads CASSVYGLSTGELFF. In DNA, the CDR3 is TGTGCCAGCAGCGTATATGGGCTATCGACCGGGGAGCTGTTTTTT. Full variable domain (remainder filled in from reference TRBV9 and TRBJ2-2): DSGVTQTPKHLITATGQRVTLRCSPRSGDLSVYWYQQSLDQGLQFLIQYYNGEERAKGNILERFSAQQFPDLHSELNLSSLELGDSALYFCASSVYGLSTGELFFGEGSRLTVL.

The rearrangement joins TRBV3-1 (or the pseudogene TRBV3-2) to TRBJ2-3, with 11 bases matching TRBD2. J was trimmed by 5 bases and V by 0 bases; bases with no gene match: 10. Germline-derived CDR1 and CDR2 are LGHDT and YNNKEL (reference sequence). The CDR3 totals 18 residues. CDR3 nucleotide sequence: TGTGCCAGCAGCCAAGAACTAGCGGGGGCCTCCCCAGAAGATACGCAGTATTTT. Encoded protein: CASSQELAGASPEDTQYF.

The rearrangement links TRBV5-6 to TRBJ1-5; 8 positions agree with TRBD1. This CDR3 is 14 amino acids long. Germline V gene sequence: CDR1 SGHDT, CDR2 YYEEEE. With 6 bases clipped from V and 4 bases from J, the junction kept 6 bases outside the gene matches. CDR3 sequence reads: CASTSRGLNQPQHF. The DNA for the CDR3 is TGTGCCAGCACCTCCAGGGGGCTAAATCAGCCCCAGCATTTT. Combining the CDR3 with reference TRBV5-6 and TRBJ1-5 gives the whole variable domain DAGVTQSPTHLIKTRGQQVTLRCSPKSGHDTVSWYQQALGQGPQFIFQYYEEEERQRGNFPDRFSGHQFPNYSSELNVNALLLGDSALYLCASTSRGLNQPQHFGDGTRLSIL.

The CDR3 bases are TGTGCCACCTCGGACAGGTTGAACACTGAAGCTTTCTTT. Amino acids: CATSDRLNTEAFF. The chain links TRBV28 to TRBJ1-1; the match to TRBD1 covers 7 bases. This CDR3 comprises 13 residues. V gave up 10 bases and J gave up 0 bases; unmatched junction bases: 5. The germline V gene has CDR1 MDHEN and CDR2 SYDVKM. The full variable domain, rest sourced from reference TRBV28 and TRBJ1-1, is DVKVTQSSRYLVKRTGEKVFLECVQDMDHENMFWYRQDPGLGLRLIYFSYDVKMKEKGDIPEGYSVSREKKERFSLILESASTNQTSMYLCATSDRLNTEAFFGQGTRLTVV.

The V and J genes are TRBV5-1 and TRBJ2-7, with 9 bases fitting TRBD2. J lost 5 bases, V lost 4 bases, and 7 bases had no gene match. The CDR3 has 14 amino acids. Germline V CDR1 and CDR2: SGHRS, YFSETQ. CDR3 nucleotides: TGCGCCAGCAGCAAAGGGACTAGCCTCGACGAGCAGTACTTC. As protein: CASSKGTSLDEQYF.

The chain employs TRBV27 and TRBJ1-4; no firm D call. The length of the CDR3 is 12 residues. The germline CDR1 and CDR2 sequences are MNHEY and SMNVEV (reference sequence). V was cut by 5 bases and J by 11 bases, with 12 bases left in between. The CDR3 DNA follows: TGTGCCAGCAGTCCCAACTCGATGAAACTGTTTTTT. Translating gives CASSPNSMKLFF. Together with reference TRBV27 and TRBJ1-4, the CDR3 gives the full variable domain: EAQVTQNPRYLITVTGKKLTVTCSQNMNHEYMSWYRQDPGLGLRQIYYSMNVEVTDKGDVPEGYKVSRKEKRNFPLILESPSPNQTSLYFCASSPNSMKLFFGSGTQLSVL.

The chain recombines TRBV28 with TRBJ1-4; 10 bases align to TRBD1. Germline CDR1 is MDHEN and CDR2 is SYDVKM. J was trimmed by 8 bases and V by 5 bases; bases with no gene match: 5. There are 14 residues in the CDR3. The DNA of the CDR3 is TGTGCCAGCAGTCCGACAGGGGGCAGAGAAAAACTGTTTTTT. Amino acids: CASSPTGGREKLFF. The whole variable domain, remainder taken from reference TRBV28 and TRBJ1-4, is DVKVTQSSRYLVKRTGEKVFLECVQDMDHENMFWYRQDPGLGLRLIYFSYDVKMKEKGDIPEGYSVSREKKERFSLILESASTNQTSMYLCASSPTGGREKLFFGSGTQLSVL.

This chain uses TRBV7-6 with TRBJ2-2; 11 positions match TRBD1. CDR1 is SGHVS and CDR2 is FNYEAQ in the germline V gene. The CDR3 sequence is 16 residues long. Trimming took 5 bases from V and 9 from J; bases not matched to a gene: 11. CDR3 amino acids: CASSPTSGTGGRELFF. The DNA of the CDR3 is TGTGCCAGCAGCCCTACTTCCGGGACAGGGGGGAGGGAGCTGTTTTTT.